Sequencing of this T cell receptor beta chain was carried out in a study of PD-1 blockade in classical Hodgkin lymphoma. Whole-study results and caveats: Reported findings placed baseline TCR diversity lower in newly diagnosed patients (compared with healthy donors).

V lost 5 bases and J lost 3; bases outside the gene matches: 10. The CDR3 has 17 residues. Germline V gene sequence: CDR1 SGHNT, CDR2 YENEEA. This table comes from immunoSEQ multiplex PCR, and its TCRdb copy is limited to in-frame clones, with some not included. The sample has some 58,000 clones; 75% to 95% are singletons. The time point was: cycle 4 day 1 (C4D1), after 5 to 7 weeks of nivolumab. All the patients suffered relapse after autologous stem cell transplantation, and brentuximab vedotin exposure differed. The study recorded best responses of complete response, partial response or progressive disease. As to this clone: The antigen is undetermined.

This TCR derives from a human donor with classical Hodgkin lymphoma. The material sequenced was peripheral blood mononuclear cells (PBMCs), taken before the fourth cycle of nivolumab. The chain uses TRBV11-3 and TRBJ2-1; TRBD2 agrees at 10 bases. The CDR3 DNA reads TGTGCCAGCAGCGCAGGGGCTAGCGGGGGAAACTACAATGAGCAGTTCTTC. Its translation: CASSAGASGGNYNEQFF.